This passage covers 13 T cell receptor beta chains from one sample sequenced in a study of cytomegalovirus exposure and HLA in healthy donors. Use of 60 Vbeta and 13 Jbeta primers characterized the PCR. Assay used: immunoSEQ multiplex PCR; TCRdb lists only in-frame clones, some missing. The sample records about 160,000 clones, more than 70% being singletons. Material: PBMCs. The receptors shown here come from a man aged 55 to 69 in good health and CMV-seronegative.

The V gene is TRBV10-3, the J gene TRBJ2-3; D gene uncertain. CDR1 ENHRY and CDR2 SYGVKD come from the germline V gene. CDR3 length equals 14 residues. V lost 10 bases to trimming and J lost 0 bases, with 14 bases between them. CDR3 nucleotide sequence: TGTGCCAGAGACCGAGACAATAGCACAGATACGCAGTATTTT. Protein sequence: CARDRDNSTDTQYF.

The CDR3 is CASSMNLQGVNNSPLHF. The CDR3 DNA is TGCGCCAGCAGCATGAACCTTCAGGGGGTAAATAATTCACCCCTCCACTTT. This chain connects TRBV5-1 to TRBJ1-6; 7 bases match TRBD1. The V gene end was trimmed by 4 bases and the J gene end by 5 bases; junction bases not matched to a gene: 12. This CDR3 region has 17 residues. Germline V gene data show CDR1 as SGHRS and CDR2 as YFSETQ.

This clone was seen just once. The V gene is TRBV21-1, the J gene TRBJ1-6. TRBV21-1 is a recognized pseudogene. The CDR3 consists of 19 residues. Here the CDR3 DNA reads TGTGCCAGCAGCAAAGATAGGGGGGGGGTAGGCTCCTATAATTCACCCCTCCACTTT. This translates into CASSKDRGGVGSYNSPLHF.

This clone was seen just once. CDR3 nucleotides: TGTGCCAGCAGTCCAGGGTCCGAGCAGTACTTC. Protein: CASSPGSEQYF. The chain carries TRBV7-2 and TRBJ2-7, with D possibly being TRBD1 (5 bases). The CDR3 runs to 11 residues. In germline, CDR1 is SGHTA, CDR2 FQGNSA. V was shortened by 6 bases and J by 6 bases, with 9 bases between the two germline ends.

The J gene is TRBJ1-5, the V gene TRBV7-2; D ambiguous. CDR1 and CDR2 (germline): SGHTA, FQGNSA. V shed 5 bases and J shed 1 base, with 12 bases lying between them. The CDR3 is made up of 15 amino acids. Here the CDR3 reads CASSISTGSNQPQHF. The CDR3 DNA follows: TGTGCCAGCAGCATAAGCACCGGGAGCAATCAGCCCCAGCATTTT. Together with reference TRBV7-2 and TRBJ1-5, the CDR3 gives the full variable domain: GAGVSQSPSNKVTEKGKDVELRCDPISGHTALYWYRQSLGQGLEFLIYFQGNSAPDKSGLPSDRFSAERTGGSVSTLTIQRTQQEDSAVYLCASSISTGSNQPQHFGDGTRLSIL.

The chain carries TRBV9 and TRBJ2-2; tentative D call: TRBD1 (5 bases). The CDR3 covers 17 residues. V was shortened by 0 bases and J by 3 bases, with 15 bases between the two germline ends. Per germline, CDR1 SGDLS and CDR2 YYNGEE. Written as DNA, the CDR3 is TGTGCCAGCAGCGTAGTGGGGCTAGTGAGTTACACCGGGGAGCTGTTTTTT. As protein: CASSVVGLVSYTGELFF.

The V call is TRBV6-1, the J call TRBJ2-1; D not certain. The V end was cut by 2 bases, the J end by 4 bases, with 6 bases between. The germline CDR1 and CDR2 sequences are MNHNS and SASEGT. The CDR3 is made up of 13 amino acids. CDR3 sequence reads: CASSEQEYNEQFF. DNA for the CDR3: TGTGCCAGCAGTGAACAGGAATACAATGAGCAGTTCTTC.

This sequence joins TRBV4-1 and TRBJ2-4; 8 nucleotides match TRBD1. The germline CDR1 and CDR2 sequences are MGHRA and YSYEKL. The V gene end was trimmed by 0 bases and the J gene end by 0 bases; junction bases not matched to a gene: 10. The CDR3 is made up of 19 amino acids. For the CDR3, the DNA is TGCGCCAGCAGCCAAGATTTCGGCCGGGACAGGCTAGCCAAAAACATTCAGTACTTC. As protein: CASSQDFGRDRLAKNIQYF.

This clone has only a few counts. This chain links TRBV19 with TRBJ1-2; 7 bases line up with TRBD1. Germline loops: CDR1 LNHDA, CDR2 SQIVND (reference sequence). This CDR3 has 14 amino acids. The junction had 12 bases not matched to a gene; V was cut back by 6 bases and J by 8 bases. In DNA, the CDR3 is TGTGCCAGTAGCCCAACAGGGGCCAGGGGAGGCTACACCTTC. Its protein product is CASSPTGARGGYTF. The variable domain in full, with the rest retrieved from reference TRBV19 and TRBJ1-2, is DGGITQSPKYLFRKEGQNVTLSCEQNLNHDAMYWYRQDPGQGLRLIYYSQIVNDFQKGDIAEGYSVSREKKESFPLTVTSAQKNPTAFYLCASSPTGARGGYTFGSGTRLTVV.

This chain links TRBV30 with TRBJ1-1; D gene uncertain. CDR1 is GTSNPN and CDR2 is SVGIG in the germline V gene (reference sequence). This CDR3 region has 13 residues. V lost 5 bases and J lost 4, with 14 bases in between. The DNA for the CDR3 is TGTGCCTGGTCTCTTACGGTTACCACTGAAGCTTTCTTT. Amino acids: CAWSLTVTTEAFF.

J is TRBJ2-3 and V is TRBV30; D may be TRBD2 (5 bases). The CDR3 is 12 amino acids. Deletions cut 4 bases from V and 6 bases from J, with 11 bases between. Germline V gene sequence: CDR1 GTSNPN, CDR2 SVGIG (reference sequence). This chain's CDR3 is CAWTTPGDTQYF. CDR3 in DNA: TGTGCCTGGACCACACCGGGGGATACGCAGTATTTT.

This clone showed up just once. The chain has TRBV9 and TRBJ1-2, with 7 bases aligning to TRBD1. The CDR3 is 18 amino acids. CDR1 is SGDLS and CDR2 is YYNGEE in the germline V gene. V dropped 3 bases and J dropped 0; count of bases not matched to a gene: 14. The CDR3 reads CASSGRSLGDSTNYGYTF. The CDR3 DNA reads as TGTGCCAGCAGCGGAAGGAGCCTCGGGGACAGCACTAACTATGGCTACACCTTC.

The chain uses TRBV28 and TRBJ2-7; D is possibly TRBD1 (7 bases). The germline gives CDR1 MDHEN, CDR2 SYDVKM. The germline V and J ends were trimmed by 8 bases and 1 base, with 12 bases remaining between them. The CDR3 is 13 amino acids. The CDR3: CASHPGGSYEQYF. The CDR3 DNA reads TGTGCCAGCCATCCAGGGGGGTCCTACGAGCAGTACTTC.